This T cell receptor beta chain was recovered during a study of T-cell memory formation after mild COVID-19 (dated by TCRdb to the early 2020s). For the study in its entirety: TCR sequence clusters from the two donors were found to be largely donor specific. Two young, previously healthy adult volunteers made up the cohort, one male and one female. T-cell clones expanding and contracting after mild COVID-19 in a couple of donors were tracked by longitudinal TCRalpha and TCRbeta repertoire sequencing.

The investigation overall reported the following: SARS-CoV-2 specificity was not confirmed for the second-wave clones peaking on day 37. Contracting CD4+ clones were located mainly in the CM and EM memory subsets, whereas CD8+ clones were found to be enriched in EMRA. The study covered only a couple of mild cases, and larger cohorts including severe cases with pre-infection samples were considered necessary. Balanced CD4/CD8 phenotypes were observed for clones contracting from day 15 to 85, whereas a bias towards CD4+ was observed for a second wave of clones expanding from day 15 to 37. The detection of some responding clones in pre-infection memory suggests that pre-existing cross-reactive memory T cells joined the SARS-CoV-2 response.

As for this clonotype: The antigen this receptor binds is unknown. No base quality information exists; no much larger clone differs at one position.

PBMCs were isolated by Ficoll-Paque density gradient centrifugation. The sequencer listed for this sample is Illumina NovaSeq 6000. TCRalpha and TCRbeta cDNA libraries were built by 5'RACE with constant-segment primers, adding sample barcodes and unique molecular identifiers. RNA was extracted from every sample with Trizol reagent. Library amplification was performed in two PCR steps, and a second sample barcode and Illumina TruSeq adapters were introduced in the second step. Sequencing of libraries was performed on an Illumina NovaSeq with 2 x 150 bp paired-end reads. Per the authors' processing: The reads were demultiplexed and collapsed into UMI-guided consensus sequences using migec v1.2.7. Using mixcr v2.1.11, UMI consensuses were aligned to TRA and TRB V and J templates and then assembled into clonotypes. A clonotype was counted as expanded or contracted only if both edgeR and NoisET called the change significant, with noise models trained on biological replicates. For edgeR calls, a false discovery rate-adjusted p below 0.01 and a log2 fold-change threshold of 1 were applied. As an exploratory analysis of dynamics, max-normalized trajectories of the 1000 most abundant clonotypes were examined by PCA with hierarchical clustering. The CD4 or CD8 phenotype of responding clones was assigned using the separately sequenced CD4+ and CD8+ repertoires. TCRdb reprocessing: public reads trimmed at Q25 with fastp, clones called with MiXCR, in-frame beta chains kept. Rows with one shared CDR3 protein collapse into an entry with the most common genes and DNA. These V and J calls derive from TCRdb rather than the authors' analysis. In all, the sample holds approximately 260,000 distinct CDR3 sequences, and roughly 18% of those were seen once. Under 30% of the sample is held by the ten biggest clonotypes.

Deletion took 1 base off V and 2 bases off J, with a span of 24 bases between the germline ends. The CDR1 and CDR2 encoded by the germline V gene are SGHVS and FQNEAQ. The cysteine opens and the phenylalanine closes a CDR3 of 20 amino acids. Left in the record is the CDR3 DNA by itself, 60 bases read in frame from the first base. The clonotype comes from a man between 18 and 29 years old who had mild COVID-19 (a few samples of this study predate the infection). The sample titles of this study are shuffled in the database, so cell type and time point are left out; the donor was told from shared clones. The chain uses TRBV7-8 and TRBJ2-4; the D segment is perhaps TRBD1 or TRBD2, each sharing 5 matched bases. Sequencing used PBMCs or a T cell subset sorted from them (not recorded which). In nucleotide form, the sequence is TGTGCCAGCAGCTTAGAGGGGAGATGGAAGAGTCAGAAGCCCAAAAACATTCAGTACTTC. It is translated as CASSLEGRWKSQKPKNIQYF.